The clone carrying this TCR beta chain is a singleton in its sample. The germline gives CDR1 SGHDN, CDR2 FVKESK. The V end lost 4 bases, the J end lost 5 bases, and 14 bases lay between the germline ends. This CDR3 spans 15 amino acids. Produced via immunoSEQ multiplex PCR; TCRdb's table is partial and in-frame only. The sample consists of tens of thousands of clones, approximately 86% of them appearing once. This sample stems from a study of OX40 agonist ivuxolimab in advanced cancers. For the study at large: People in dose escalation had one of these cancers: hepatocellular carcinoma, melanoma, renal cell or head and neck cancer.

This receptor was identified in an adult with an advanced solid tumor such as melanoma, head and neck, liver or kidney cancer. The material was CD4+ or CD8+ T cells sorted from blood, obtained in a trial of the OX40 agonist ivuxolimab. The rearrangement uses TRBV14 and TRBJ2-2; no firm D call. The CDR3 spells CASSPLPRRTGELFF. Written as DNA, the CDR3 is TGTGCCAGCAGCCCTCTGCCCCGGCGAACCGGGGAGCTGTTTTTT.